One sample yielded the 7 T cell receptor beta chains listed below, sequenced in a study of cytomegalovirus exposure and HLA in healthy donors. It was with 60 Vbeta and 13 Jbeta primers that the PCR ran. Some clones are missing from TCRdb's copy, which holds only in-frame ones; the method was immunoSEQ multiplex PCR. The sample totals about 110,000 clones. Sequenced material: PBMCs. The receptors were gathered from a man aged 40-49 years in good health and CMV-seropositive.

The V and J genes are TRBV6-6 and TRBJ2-2; no firm D call. With 0 bases removed from V and 0 bases from J, the gap between germline ends came to 8 bases. Germline CDR1 reads MNHNY; CDR2 reads SVGAGI (reference sequence). The CDR3 totals 16 residues. This CDR3 is CASSYSPRANTGELFF. The CDR3 region has the DNA TGTGCCAGCAGTTACTCGCCGAGAGCGAACACCGGGGAGCTGTTTTTT.

The chain combines TRBV6-5 with TRBJ2-7; perhaps TRBD1 as D (5 bases). The germline V gene encodes CDR1 MNHEY and CDR2 SVGAGI. Trimming pared 6 bases from V and 6 bases from J, leaving 15 bases between. This CDR3 region has 13 residues. DNA of the CDR3: TGTGCCAGCAGCCCCGTAGGGGTGGGCGAGCAGTACTTC. Translating gives CASSPVGVGEQYF.

The genes are TRBV7-6 and TRBJ1-1; a possible D gene is TRBD1 (5 bases). Trimming removed 3 bases from V and 6 bases from J, with 8 bases in between. Germline V gene data show CDR1 as SGHVS and CDR2 as FNYEAQ. CDR3 length: 12 amino acids. CDR3 bases: TGTGCCAGCAGCTTCCCGGGGGCTGAAGCTTTCTTT. Amino acids: CASSFPGAEAFF. The entire variable domain, with the rest obtained from reference TRBV7-6 and TRBJ1-1, is as follows: GAGVSQSPRYKVTKRGQDVALRCDPISGHVSLYWYRQALGQGPEFLTYFNYEAQQDKSGLPNDRFSAERPEGSISTLTIQRTEQRDSAMYRCASSFPGAEAFFGQGTRLTVV.

V usage is TRBV4-1 and J usage is TRBJ2-7; 8 positions match TRBD2. CDR3 length: 18 amino acids. Germline V gene data show CDR1 as MGHRA and CDR2 as YSYEKL. V shed 2 bases and J 1 base; nucleotides not matched to a gene: 13. The CDR3 is CASSQYVASGPPSYEQYF. CDR3 bases: TGCGCCAGCAGCCAATACGTGGCTAGCGGGCCCCCATCCTACGAGCAGTACTTC.

The CDR3 DNA sequence: TGTGCCAGCAGCCCCAACACAGGGGGGGGACCTAATGAAAAACTGTTTTTT. Encoded protein: CASSPNTGGGPNEKLFF. This chain joins TRBV7-3 and TRBJ1-4, with 8 nucleotides matching TRBD1. The CDR3 contains 17 residues. Germline CDR1 reads SGHTA; CDR2 reads FQGTGA. Unmatched junction bases numbered 11, after V lost 5 bases and J lost 3 bases.

J is TRBJ2-5 and V is TRBV6-5; D ambiguous. Per germline, CDR1 MNHEY and CDR2 SVGAGI. V was pared by 0 bases and J by 9 bases, with 11 bases between. The length of the CDR3 is 13 residues. The CDR3 DNA sequence: TGTGCCAGCAGTTACTCCGTTGGTTCGGCCCAGTACTTC. It encodes CASSYSVGSAQYF.

The V gene is TRBV10-2, the J gene TRBJ1-2; perhaps TRBD1 as D (5 bases). The CDR3 totals 14 residues. V was shortened by 2 bases and J by 0 bases, with 7 bases between the two germline ends. Germline lookup yields CDR1 WSHSY and CDR2 SAAADI. Here the CDR3 DNA reads TGCGCCAGCAGTGAGAGGGGTACTAACTATGGCTACACCTTC. Its protein product is CASSERGTNYGYTF.